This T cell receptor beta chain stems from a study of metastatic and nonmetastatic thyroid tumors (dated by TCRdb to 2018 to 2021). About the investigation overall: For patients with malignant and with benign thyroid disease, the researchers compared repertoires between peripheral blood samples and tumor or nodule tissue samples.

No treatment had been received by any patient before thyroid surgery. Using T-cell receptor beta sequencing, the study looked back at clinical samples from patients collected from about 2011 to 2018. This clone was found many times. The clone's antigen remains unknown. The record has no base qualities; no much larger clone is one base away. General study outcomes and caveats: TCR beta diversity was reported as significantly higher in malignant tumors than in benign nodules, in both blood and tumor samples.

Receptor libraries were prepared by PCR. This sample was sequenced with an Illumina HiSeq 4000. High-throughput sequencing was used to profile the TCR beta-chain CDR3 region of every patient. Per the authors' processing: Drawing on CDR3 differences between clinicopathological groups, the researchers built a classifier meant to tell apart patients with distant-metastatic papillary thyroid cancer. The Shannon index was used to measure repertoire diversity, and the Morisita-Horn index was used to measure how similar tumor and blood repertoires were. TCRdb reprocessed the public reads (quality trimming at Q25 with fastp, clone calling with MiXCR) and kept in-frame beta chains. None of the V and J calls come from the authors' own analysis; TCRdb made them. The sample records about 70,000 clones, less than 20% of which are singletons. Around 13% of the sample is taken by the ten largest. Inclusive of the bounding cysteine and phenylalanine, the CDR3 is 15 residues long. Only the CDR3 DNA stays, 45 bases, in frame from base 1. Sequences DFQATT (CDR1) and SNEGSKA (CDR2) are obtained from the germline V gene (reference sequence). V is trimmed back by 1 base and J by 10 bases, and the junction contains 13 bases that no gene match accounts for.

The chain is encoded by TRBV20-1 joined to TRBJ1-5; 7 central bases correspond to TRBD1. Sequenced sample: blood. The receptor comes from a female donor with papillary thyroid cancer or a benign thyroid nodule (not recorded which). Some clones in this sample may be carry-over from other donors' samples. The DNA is TGCAGTGCTAGAGCTGATGACAGGGTAAGCGCTCCCCAGCATTTT. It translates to CSARADDRVSAPQHF.